These 26 T cell receptor beta chains originate from one sample sequenced in a study of early T cells in non-severe SARS-CoV-2 infection. TCRdb re-analysed the 5' RACE reads in MiXCR, keeping a single row per CDR3 protein. The sample records over 100,000 distinct CDR3 sequences, under 15% being singletons. The sequenced material came from whole blood. The receptors were sampled from an adult who was a healthcare worker with PCR-confirmed SARS-CoV-2 infection or an uninfected control (not recorded which).

This clonotype showed up just a few times. This rearrangement joins TRBV9 to TRBJ2-3; D might be TRBD1 (5 bases). The CDR3 runs 15 residues. In germline, CDR1 is SGDLS, CDR2 YYNGEE. Trimming left V 0 bases short and J 2 bases short, with 10 bases between. CDR3 nucleotides: TGTGCCAGCAGCGTAGACGGACAATTCACAGATACGCAGTATTTT. It is translated as CASSVDGQFTDTQYF.

This rearrangement joins TRBV28 to TRBJ1-2; the match to TRBD1 covers 8 bases. Germline assignment: CDR1 MDHEN and CDR2 SYDVKM. After removal of 5 bases from V and 6 bases from J, the junction contained 14 bases not matched to a gene. The CDR3 is made up of 16 amino acids. DNA of the CDR3: TGTGCCAGCAGTCCCGGGACAGGAAGAACTGGGAATGGCTACACCTTC. Its protein product is CASSPGTGRTGNGYTF.

Ten or more counts support this clonotype. V and J are TRBV7-6 and TRBJ2-1; D perhaps matches TRBD2 (6 bases). This CDR3 contains 14 residues. Trimming removed 1 base from V and 5 bases from J, with 9 bases in between. The V gene's germline CDR1 is SGHVS and CDR2 FNYEAQ. CDR3 in DNA: TGTGCCAGCAGCTTAGACGGGAGCCACAATGAGCAGTTCTTC. This sequence encodes CASSLDGSHNEQFF.

Many counts were recorded for this clonotype. The rearrangement links TRBV20-1 to TRBJ1-1, with 8 bases identical to TRBD1. The trim removed 6 bases at V and 3 bases at J, leaving 3 bases unmatched. CDR3 length equals 12 residues. Germline-derived CDR1 and CDR2 are DFQATT and SNEGSKA (reference sequence). In DNA, the CDR3 is TGCAGTGCAGCAGGGGGCTACACTGAAGCTTTCTTT. Its protein product is CSAAGGYTEAFF.

The V call is TRBV12-3 or TRBV12-4, the J call TRBJ2-1; possibly TRBD2 for D (7 bases). Trimming shortened V by 6 bases and J by 8 bases, and 14 bases separated the two germline ends. This CDR3 spans 13 amino acids. The CDR3 DNA follows: TGTGCCAGCAGCGAGGGAGGGGGGCATGAGCAGTTCTTC. Translating gives CASSEGGGHEQFF.

The gene calls are TRBV7-9 and TRBJ2-2, with D perhaps given as TRBD1 or TRBD2 (5 bases each). The CDR3 loop spans 14 amino acids. V gave up 8 bases and J gave up 6 bases, with 16 bases separating them. Germline loops: CDR1 SEHNR, CDR2 FQNEAQ (reference sequence). The CDR3 spells CASVGTPDAGELFF. The CDR3 DNA follows: TGTGCCAGCGTGGGGACCCCCGACGCCGGGGAGCTGTTTTTT.

This chain joins TRBV27 and TRBJ1-1, with D unclear. The V end was cut by 2 bases, the J end by 5 bases, with 9 bases between. Looked up from germline, CDR1 is MNHEY and CDR2 is SMNVEV (reference sequence). The CDR3 contains 13 residues. CDR3 DNA: TGTGCCAGCAGTTTAGGGTCGTTGACTGAAGCTTTCTTT. Amino acid sequence: CASSLGSLTEAFF.

This sequence joins TRBV6-1 and TRBJ1-2; D remains ambiguous. This CDR3 contains 13 residues. Germline assignment: CDR1 MNHNS and CDR2 SASEGT. V was shortened by 5 bases and J by 2 bases, with 9 bases between the two germline ends. For the CDR3, the DNA is TGTGCCAGCAGTTACGACGGAAACTATGGCTACACCTTC. It is translated as CASSYDGNYGYTF.

The chain recombines TRBV11-2 with TRBJ2-7, with D perhaps matching TRBD2 (6 bases). CDR3 size: 12 residues. Germline V gene data show CDR1 as SGHAT and CDR2 as FQNNGV. Trimming removed 5 bases from V and 7 bases from J, with 12 bases in between. CDR3: CASSPGVGEQYF. The DNA of the CDR3 is TGTGCCAGCAGCCCGGGGGTGGGTGAGCAGTACTTC.

This clonotype was seen at least ten times. This rearrangement joins TRBV3-1 to TRBJ1-3; 7 nucleotides match TRBD1. The CDR3 is made up of 15 amino acids. J was trimmed by 5 bases and V by 4 bases; bases with no gene match: 8. Germline values: CDR1 LGHDT, CDR2 YNNKEL (reference sequence). This chain's CDR3 is CASSPRDRTRNTIYF. The DNA of the CDR3 is TGTGCCAGCAGCCCCAGGGACAGAACCCGAAACACCATATATTTT.

This clonotype was seen ten or more times. The chain uses TRBV4-3 and TRBJ2-3, with a weak D call TRBD2 (6 bases). Germline-derived CDR1 and CDR2 are LGHNA and YSLEER. Trimming pared 4 bases from V and 6 bases from J, leaving 20 bases between. The CDR3 spans 16 residues. CDR3 bases: TGCGCCAGCAGCCGAAACCCGGGGGACTTGACGGATACGCAGTATTTT. This encodes CASSRNPGDLTDTQYF.

V usage is TRBV7-2 and J usage is TRBJ2-2; the D gene is possibly TRBD2 (6 bases). Germline-derived CDR1 and CDR2 are SGHTA and FQGNSA. The CDR3 has 16 residues. V lost 2 bases and J 4 bases, leaving 14 bases between the germline ends. The CDR3 DNA is TGTGCCAGCAGCTTAAAGTCCGGGAGTGGCACCGGGGAGCTGTTTTTT. It yields the protein CASSLKSGSGTGELFF.

Note on this clonotype: A single base separates this from a much larger clone, so it may be a read error. In this CDR3 the conserved last residue, phenylalanine or tryptophan, is missing, so a read error is likely. V is TRBV6-1 and J is TRBJ2-7; TRBD1 matches at 7 bases. The CDR3 is 15 residues long. The germline CDR1 and CDR2 sequences are MNHNS and SASEGT. J lost 0 bases, V lost 4 bases, and 6 bases had no gene match. As DNA, the CDR3 is TGTGCCAGCAGTGCGAAGGGGGCTTACTCCTACGAGCAGTACTCC. Translated, it gives CASSAKGAYSYEQYS.

As regards this clonotype: A much bigger clone sits one base away, suggesting this may be a read error. The CDR3 carries no conserved terminal phenylalanine or tryptophan, so it likely arises from a read error. The rearrangement joins TRBV7-7 to TRBJ2-1; the D is unclear. The CDR3 totals 15 residues. Germline V lookup: CDR1 SSHAT, CDR2 FNYEAQ (reference sequence). Trimming shortened V by 5 bases and J by 0 bases, and 11 bases separated the two germline ends. Here the CDR3 reads CASSAAHSSYNEQFS. The CDR3 region has the DNA TGTGCCAGCAGCGCCGCACATAGCTCCTACAATGAGCAGTTCTCC.

The chain links TRBV20-1 to TRBJ1-4; 8 positions agree with TRBD1. CDR3 length: 13 residues. Germline V CDR1 and CDR2: DFQATT, SNEGSKA (reference sequence). Trimming removed 5 bases from V and 8 bases from J; junction bases left unmatched: 7. CDR3 nucleotide sequence: TGCAGTGCTTTGCGGTACAGGGGGGAAAAACTGTTTTTT. Amino acid sequence: CSALRYRGEKLFF.

About this clonotype itself: At one end the junction does not follow the germline gene, possibly because of a read error. V and J are TRBV15 and TRBJ2-7, with D tentatively TRBD1 or TRBD2 (5 bases each). CDR3 length: 15 residues. Per the germline V gene, CDR1 is LNHNV and CDR2 is YYDKDF (reference sequence). CDR3 DNA: TGTGCCACCAGCAGAGACCCAGGGACCTCCCACGAGCAGTACTTC. It codes for CATSRDPGTSHEQYF.

This chain connects TRBV2 to TRBJ2-7; 10 bases match TRBD2. Germline V gene lookup returns CDR1 SNHLY and CDR2 FYNNEI. The CDR3 consists of 15 residues. J lost 0 bases, V lost 8 bases, and 7 bases had no gene match. As DNA, the CDR3 is TGTGCCAGCGCGACTAGCGGGCTAAGCTCCTACGAGCAGTACTTC. Its protein product is CASATSGLSSYEQYF.

For this clonotype: Being one base from a much bigger clone, this may be a read error. The rearrangement uses TRBV7-2 and TRBJ2-2; perhaps D is TRBD1 or TRBD2 (5 bases each). The V gene lost 0 bases and the J gene lost 9 bases, with 5 bases spanning the gap. The CDR3 covers 12 residues. Germline V gene data show CDR1 as SGHTA and CDR2 as FQGNSA. This CDR3 is CASSLAGRELFF. CDR3 sequence (DNA): TGTGCCAGCAGCTTAGCGGGACGGGAGCTGTTTTTT.

This clonotype was found a few times. This rearrangement joins TRBV7-9 to TRBJ1-6; the D is unclear. Germline values: CDR1 SEHNR, CDR2 FQNEAQ (reference sequence). V lost 1 base and J lost 12, with 7 bases in between. CDR3 size: 12 residues. The CDR3, as DNA: TGTGCCAGCAGCTTAGGCCCTAAACCCCTCCACTTT. This codes for CASSLGPKPLHF.

This clonotype was observed many times. The chain carries TRBV10-3 and TRBJ2-1; TRBD1 matches 8 bases. The trim removed 3 bases at V and 5 bases at J, leaving 6 bases unmatched. Germline values: CDR1 ENHRY, CDR2 SYGVKD. The CDR3 covers 15 residues. CDR3 loop: CAISEPDRVNNEQFF. In DNA, the CDR3 is TGTGCCATCAGTGAACCGGACAGGGTGAACAATGAGCAGTTCTTC.

This clonotype was seen only a few times. The chain links TRBV12-3 or TRBV12-4 to TRBJ2-3, with D perhaps matching TRBD1 (5 bases). The CDR3 is 15 amino acids. Trimming pared 5 bases from V and 2 bases from J, leaving 14 bases between. CDR3 sequence (DNA): TGTGCCAGCAGTAGGACATATTCGAACACAGATACGCAGTATTTT. This codes for CASSRTYSNTDTQYF.

This clonotype was counted a few times. The chain couples TRBV20-1 to TRBJ2-1; 10 positions agree with TRBD2. The CDR3 contains 16 residues. The germline CDR1 and CDR2 sequences are DFQATT and SNEGSKA (reference sequence). V was pared by 5 bases and J by 0 bases, with 7 bases of the junction left unmatched. Here the CDR3 DNA reads TGCAGTGCTTTGCAGCGGGAGGGGAGCTCCTACAATGAGCAGTTCTTC. Its translation is CSALQREGSSYNEQFF.

The chain carries TRBV29-1 and TRBJ2-7; tentative D call: TRBD2 (7 bases). Deletions cut 2 bases from V and 6 bases from J, with 11 bases between. The CDR3 totals 12 residues. Germline CDR1 reads SQVTM; CDR2 reads ANQGSEA. CDR3 sequence reads: CSVERGAGEQYF. In DNA form, the CDR3 reads TGCAGCGTTGAACGGGGGGCCGGCGAGCAGTACTTC.

The J gene is TRBJ2-1, the V gene TRBV20-1; TRBD2 matches at 8 bases. The CDR3 extends over 13 amino acids. The V gene end was trimmed by 5 bases and the J gene end by 8 bases; junction bases not matched to a gene: 8. Germline V gives CDR1 DFQATT, CDR2 SNEGSKA (reference sequence). CDR3 bases: TGCAGTGCTGTTGGTAGCGGGATATATGAGCAGTTCTTC. Translating gives CSAVGSGIYEQFF.

This clonotype was observed many times. The rearrangement links TRBV6-5 to TRBJ2-2; 11 nucleotides match TRBD2. V lost 6 bases to trimming and J lost 7 bases; unmatched junction nucleotides: 10. The CDR3 contains 16 residues. The germline CDR1 and CDR2 sequences are MNHEY and SVGAGI. The CDR3 here is CASRYPGTSGHGELFF. The DNA of the CDR3 is TGTGCCAGCAGGTACCCCGGGACTAGCGGCCACGGGGAGCTGTTTTTT.

This clonotype has ten or more counts. V usage is TRBV6-5 and J usage is TRBJ2-7; a possible D gene is TRBD2 (5 bases). Germline values: CDR1 MNHEY, CDR2 SVGAGI. Trimming cost V 0 bases and J 7 bases, with 7 bases left between them. This CDR3 has 12 residues. CDR3: CASSYSRGEQYF. Here the CDR3 DNA reads TGTGCCAGCAGTTACTCACGCGGGGAGCAGTACTTC.